Below are 3 T cell receptor beta chains sequenced from a single sample in a study of OX40 agonist ivuxolimab in advanced cancers. Assay used: immunoSEQ multiplex PCR; TCRdb lists only in-frame clones, some missing. The table has nearly 80,000 clones, roughly 88% seen once. Sample: CD4+ or CD8+ T cells sorted from blood, taken in a trial of the OX40 agonist ivuxolimab. Every receptor here comes from an adult with an advanced solid tumor such as melanoma, head and neck, liver or kidney cancer.

This chain uses TRBV28 with TRBJ2-1, with D hard to call. V was cut by 1 base and J by 9 bases, with 16 bases left in between. The germline V gene has CDR1 MDHEN and CDR2 SYDVKM. The CDR3 is made up of 15 amino acids. CDR3 sequence (DNA): TGTGCCAGCAGTTTATCTGTTAGATTTTCGGGTGAGCAGTTCTTC. This gives the protein CASSLSVRFSGEQFF.

The chain joins TRBV11-2 to TRBJ2-7, with 7 bases aligning to TRBD1. The V segment lost 4 bases and the J segment 5 bases; nucleotides outside the gene matches: 8. The germline V gene encodes CDR1 SGHAT and CDR2 FQNNGV. CDR3 length: 14 amino acids. The CDR3 loop reads CASSYDRVSDEQYF. The CDR3 coding sequence is TGTGCCAGCAGCTACGACAGGGTATCCGACGAGCAGTACTTC.

J is TRBJ2-6 and V is TRBV7-9; D ambiguous. Trimming took off 6 bases at V and 5 bases at J, with 5 bases between the two ends. The CDR3 sequence is 12 residues long. Germline CDR1 reads SEHNR; CDR2 reads FQNEAQ (reference sequence). CDR3 nucleotide sequence: TGTGCCAGCAGTCCCAGGGCCAACGTCCTGACTTTC. It is translated as CASSPRANVLTF.